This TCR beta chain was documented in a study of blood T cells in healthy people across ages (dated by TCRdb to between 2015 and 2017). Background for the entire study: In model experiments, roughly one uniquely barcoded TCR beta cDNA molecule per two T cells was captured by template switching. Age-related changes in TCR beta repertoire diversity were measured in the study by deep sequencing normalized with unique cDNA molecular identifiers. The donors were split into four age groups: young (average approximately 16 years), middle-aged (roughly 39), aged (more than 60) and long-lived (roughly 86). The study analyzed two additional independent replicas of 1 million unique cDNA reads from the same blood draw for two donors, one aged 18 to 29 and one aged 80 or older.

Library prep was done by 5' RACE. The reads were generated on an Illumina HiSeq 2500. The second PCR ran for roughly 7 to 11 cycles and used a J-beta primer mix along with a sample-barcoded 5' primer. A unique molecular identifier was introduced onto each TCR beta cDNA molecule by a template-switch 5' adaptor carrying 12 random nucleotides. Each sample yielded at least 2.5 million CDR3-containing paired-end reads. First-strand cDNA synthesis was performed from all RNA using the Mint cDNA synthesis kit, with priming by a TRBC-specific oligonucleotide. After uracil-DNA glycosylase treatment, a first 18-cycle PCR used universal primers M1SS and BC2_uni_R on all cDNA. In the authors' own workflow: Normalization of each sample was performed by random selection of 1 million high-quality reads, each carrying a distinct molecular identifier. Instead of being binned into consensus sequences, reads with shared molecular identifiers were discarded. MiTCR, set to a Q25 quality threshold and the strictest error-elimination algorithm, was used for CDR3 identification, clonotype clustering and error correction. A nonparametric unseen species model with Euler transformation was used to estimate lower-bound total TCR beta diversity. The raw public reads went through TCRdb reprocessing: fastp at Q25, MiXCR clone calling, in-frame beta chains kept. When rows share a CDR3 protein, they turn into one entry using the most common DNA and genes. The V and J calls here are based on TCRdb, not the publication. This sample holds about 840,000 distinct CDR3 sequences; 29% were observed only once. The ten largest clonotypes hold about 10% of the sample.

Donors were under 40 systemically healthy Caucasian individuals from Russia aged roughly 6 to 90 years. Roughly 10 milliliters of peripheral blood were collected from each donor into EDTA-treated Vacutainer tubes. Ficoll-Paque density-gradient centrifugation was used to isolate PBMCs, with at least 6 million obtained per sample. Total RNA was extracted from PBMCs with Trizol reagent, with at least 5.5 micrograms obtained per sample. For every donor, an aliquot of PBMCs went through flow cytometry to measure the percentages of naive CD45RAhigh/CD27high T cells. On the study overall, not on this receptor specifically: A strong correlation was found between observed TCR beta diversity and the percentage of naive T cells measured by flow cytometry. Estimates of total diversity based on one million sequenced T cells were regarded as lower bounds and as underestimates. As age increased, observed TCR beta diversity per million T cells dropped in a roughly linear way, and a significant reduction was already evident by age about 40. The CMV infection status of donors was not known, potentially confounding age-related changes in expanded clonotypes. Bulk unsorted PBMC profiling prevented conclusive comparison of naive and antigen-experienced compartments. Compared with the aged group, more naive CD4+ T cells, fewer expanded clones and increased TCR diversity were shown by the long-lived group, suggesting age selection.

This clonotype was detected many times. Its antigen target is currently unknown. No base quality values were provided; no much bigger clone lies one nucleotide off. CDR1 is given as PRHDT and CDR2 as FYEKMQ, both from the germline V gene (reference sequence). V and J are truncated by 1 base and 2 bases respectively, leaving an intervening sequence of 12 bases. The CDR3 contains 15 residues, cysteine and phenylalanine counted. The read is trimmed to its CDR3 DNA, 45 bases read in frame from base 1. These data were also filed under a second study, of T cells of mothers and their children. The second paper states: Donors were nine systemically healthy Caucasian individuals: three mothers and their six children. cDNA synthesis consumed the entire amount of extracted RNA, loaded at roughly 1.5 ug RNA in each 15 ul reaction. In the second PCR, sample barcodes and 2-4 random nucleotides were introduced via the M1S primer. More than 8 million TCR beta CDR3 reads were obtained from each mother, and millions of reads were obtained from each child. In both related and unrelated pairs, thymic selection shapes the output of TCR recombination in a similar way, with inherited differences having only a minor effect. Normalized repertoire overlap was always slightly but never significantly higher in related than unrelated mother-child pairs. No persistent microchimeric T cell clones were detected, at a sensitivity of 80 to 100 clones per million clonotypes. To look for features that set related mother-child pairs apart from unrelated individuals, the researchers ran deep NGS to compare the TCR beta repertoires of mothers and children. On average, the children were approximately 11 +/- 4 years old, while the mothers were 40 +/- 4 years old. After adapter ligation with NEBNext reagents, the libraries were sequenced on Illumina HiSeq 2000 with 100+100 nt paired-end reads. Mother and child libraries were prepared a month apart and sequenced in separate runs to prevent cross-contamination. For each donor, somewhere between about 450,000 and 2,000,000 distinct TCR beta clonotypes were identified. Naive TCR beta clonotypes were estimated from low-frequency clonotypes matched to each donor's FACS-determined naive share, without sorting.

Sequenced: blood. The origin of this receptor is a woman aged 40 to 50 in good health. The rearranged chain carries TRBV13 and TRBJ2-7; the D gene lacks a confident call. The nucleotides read TGTGCCAGCAGCTTAGAAGGAGACGGAACCTACGAGCAGTACTTC. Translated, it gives CASSLEGDGTYEQYF. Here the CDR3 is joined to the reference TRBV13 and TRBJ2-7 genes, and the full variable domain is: AAGVIQSPRHLIKEKRETATLKCYPIPRHDTVYWYQQGPGQDPQFLISFYEKMQSDKGSIPDRFSAQQFSDYHSELNMSSLELGDSALYFCASSLEGDGTYEQYFGPGTRLTVT.